Listed below are T cell receptor beta chains from one sample, sequenced in a study of T cell responses to AZD1222 COVID-19 vaccine. Here immunoSEQ multiplex PCR was the method, and the copy in TCRdb shows in-frame clones only, minus some. The repertoire holds approximately 190,000 clones, with over 85% as singletons. The starting material was peripheral blood, obtained 28 days after the second AZD1222 dose. These receptor sequences come from an adult who received the AZD1222 COVID-19 vaccine. The conserved cysteine and the conserved F or W are not part of the CDR3 here. The order of the fields is D gene, V gene, CDR3 protein. The D gene is left open where the match is weak.

NA	TRBV6-5	ASSYSGRSNEQF
NA	TRBV6-4	ASSPGPRYSDTQY
TRBD2	TRBV9	ASSLSGASSTDTQY
NA	TRBV6-5	ASSYRPGQVTGELF
NA	TRBV19	ASSMDGVNYGYT
NA	TRBV7-9	ASSLYGGNTEAF
NA	TRBV2	ASSGGAGVESPLH
TRBD1	TRBV4-2	ASSPGQGGEKLF
NA	TRBV6-1	ASSDEWGSYNSPLH
TRBD1	TRBV6-5	ASSYRDRGYEQY
NA	TRBV11-2	ASSSAMNTEAF
NA	TRBV5-5	ASSWVAGVNTEAF
NA	TRBV11-1	ASSLARGARHNEQF
NA	TRBV15	ATSMEQLPFAEAF
NA	TRBV6-5	ASSYSFGVEKLF
TRBD1	TRBV4-1	ASSPGTGGQPQH
NA	TRBV21-1	ASSKYGQSRAEQF
NA	TRBV9	ASSSTGPATEAF
NA	TRBV5-1	ASSFRQTQETQY
NA	TRBV20-1	SASKGGMNTEAF
NA	TRBV28	ASTPSQVLGEQY
NA	TRBV18	ASSTGLSGEKLF
TRBD2	TRBV7-9	ASSFSEGLAGAYNEQF
NA	TRBV19	ASSPSDGYEQY
NA	TRBV28	ASSLDLGLATSSQH
NA	TRBV5-1	ASSPTIGYEQY
NA	TRBV7-8	ASSRYSSGNTIY
NA	TRBV30	AWRSNTGELF
NA	TRBV7-2	ASSGGLNTEAF
NA	TRBV3-1/TRBV3-2	ASSQPVLIGNTIY
NA	TRBV18	ASSPQSGTDSYEQY
NA	TRBV29-1	SVEEGRVPNEKLF
NA	TRBV20-1	SASEGGYNQPQH
TRBD1	TRBV25-1	ASSELVGTGEVYGYT
NA	TRBV3-1/TRBV3-2	ASSQRGTVRTGELF
NA	TRBV7-8	ASSLDLKPQH
NA	TRBV5-1	ASSADNSGANVLT
NA	TRBV7-2	ASSLGYLETQY